Listed below are T cell receptor beta chains from one sample, sequenced in a study of shared clonotypes between healthy human individuals. The method was immunoSEQ multiplex PCR; TCRdb's version includes in-frame clones alone and lacks a portion of them. The sample has about 680,000 clones, around 73% seen once. The sequencing sample was made of memory CD4+ T cells sorted from blood. These receptors all come from a woman between 25 and 40 years old in good health. CDR3s include the opening cysteine and the closing phenylalanine or tryptophan. A D gene is named only where the DNA matches it firmly.

TRBV30	TRBJ2-7	-	CAWSVLLWGSRYF
TRBV10-2	TRBJ1-5	-	CASSDFRQVINQPQHF
TRBV27	TRBJ2-1	TRBD1	CASSLTQGFSLVQSEQFF
TRBV2	TRBJ1-2	TRBD1	CASSDRGDYGYTF
TRBV11-2	TRBJ2-3	TRBD2	CASSSPLAGVADTQYF
TRBV9	TRBJ2-7	TRBD1	CASSVTDRVDEQYF
TRBV5-4	TRBJ1-4	TRBD1	CASSLGDRAKLFF
TRBV5-1	TRBJ2-1	-	CASSLVGGDEQFF
TRBV5-1	TRBJ2-5	-	CASSLGNVPQETQYF
TRBV27	TRBJ2-7	-	CATTPDRKSSYEQYF
TRBV9	TRBJ2-5	TRBD2	CASSASGQETQYF
TRBV10-3	TRBJ2-3	-	CAISGVDTDTQYF
TRBV7-9	TRBJ1-1	-	CASQEKTAEAFF
TRBV5-1	TRBJ2-5	TRBD1	CASSLNRGLGETQYF
TRBV5-1	TRBJ2-1	-	CASSLLAYEQFF
TRBV27	TRBJ2-2	-	CASSRGDRPGELFF
TRBV7-2	TRBJ1-1	TRBD1	CASSLTTGAEAFF
TRBV28	TRBJ2-7	-	CASSRDGKAYEQYF
TRBV28	TRBJ2-7	TRBD2	CASSSRRREEREQYF
TRBV28	TRBJ2-7	TRBD1	CASRRPGGPYEQYF
TRBV7-8	TRBJ1-5	-	CASSLVGPYSNQPQHF
TRBV5-1	TRBJ2-6	TRBD2	CASSFLGGTSGANVLTF
TRBV28	TRBJ2-7	TRBD2	CASSFPRGVHEQYF
TRBV19	TRBJ1-2	-	CASSIRPRGYGYTF
TRBV6-1	TRBJ2-5	-	CASSTGPQETQYF
TRBV28	TRBJ2-1	-	CASSWGIPFSYNEQFF
TRBV7-2	TRBJ2-5	TRBD2	CASSLVSGETQYF
TRBV5-1	TRBJ2-1	-	CASSLTRIEYNEQFF
TRBV5-1	TRBJ1-5	-	CASSLIPQDSNQPQHF
TRBV28	TRBJ2-1	TRBD2	CASSLSSGGSPHEQFF
TRBV27	TRBJ1-1	TRBD1	CASRRDRASEAFF
TRBV28	TRBJ1-2	-	CASSFRYGYTF
TRBV29-1	TRBJ1-5	-	CSVEEQPNQPQHF
TRBV5-1	TRBJ2-3	-	CASSFGTLTDTQYF
TRBV28	TRBJ1-1	TRBD1	CASSSGQGNTEAFF
TRBV4-1	TRBJ1-2	TRBD1	CASREQGANYGYTF
TRBV4-2	TRBJ2-7	TRBD2	CASSPGLAGISYEQYF
TRBV10-3	TRBJ1-3	-	CASQNRASGNTIYF
TRBV7-9	TRBJ1-3	-	CASSSYREDGNTIYF
TRBV7-9	TRBJ2-3	-	CASSPLVTDTQYF
TRBV7-8	TRBJ1-1	-	CASSQGSNTEAFF